This TCR beta chain was found in a study of blood T cell repertoires in COVID-19 (dated by TCRdb to 2020 to 2022). The study in broad terms: Collaborator samples came from the United States, Italy and Spain and covered acute and convalescent phases of COVID-19. The samples were drawn from two sources: the first 160 participants of the ongoing ImmuneRACE study, and fewer than 1,500 subjects contributed by 6 global collaborators. HLA class I and class II types, where available, came from metadata supplied by the sample provider rather than from assay-based typing. Deeply sampled blood TCRbeta repertoires from subjects exposed to, actively infected with, or recovered from COVID-19 were included in the dataset. The sample metadata nearly always contained a de-identified subject ID, COVID-19 status, age in years and sex. The prospective study material was composed of cDNA or gDNA derived from T cells, B-cell-depleted T cells, or PBMCs. The repertoires were released in a freely available public database intended as a resource for research on the immune response to SARS-CoV-2. What the study reported, not specific to this receptor: How much clinical and demographic metadata was included differed by source and by participant, and the metadata was provided uncurated.

Spanning cysteine to phenylalanine, the CDR3 consists of 19 amino acids. CDR3 DNA is the only sequence kept; it has 57 bases, read in frame from the first base. As encoded in the germline V gene, CDR1 is MGHRA while CDR2 is YSYEKL. Trimming accounts for 1 base at V and 6 bases at J, while the number of junction bases matched to no gene is 11. In the prospective study, participants were about 18 to 100 years old, resided in about 25 geographic areas of the United States, and were enrolled through a virtual design. In the prospective study, cohorts were assigned on the basis of participant-reported clinical history obtained from a screening survey and a study questionnaire. ImmuneRACE Cohort 3 recovered participants were defined by two consecutive negative NP/OP PCR tests, healthcare professional clearance, or symptom resolution. Each participant in the prospective study had whole blood, serum and a nasopharyngeal or oropharyngeal swab collected by mobile phlebotomists. Additional blood draws and questionnaires over an approximately two-month period could optionally be provided by prospective study participants. Blood samples from the prospective study were shipped frozen or at room temperature prior to DNA extraction.

A word on this clone: What this receptor recognizes is not known. Base qualities are not at hand, and no much larger clone is one base apart.

TCRbeta CDR3 regions were amplified from genomic DNA by means of the immunoSEQ Assay, a bias-controlled multiplex PCR. As for the authors' bioinformatics: The number of nucleated cells in each sample was estimated by amplification of reference gene primers within the assay. To quantify the absolute abundance of each unique TCRbeta CDR3 rearrangement, sequence reads were collapsed and filtered. For each sample, productive Simpson clonality was calculated by taking the square root of Simpson's diversity index across productive rearrangements. TCRdb carries this immuneACCESS record with in-frame sequences only. Its versions omit some clonotypes, under half of them owing to an unresolved V gene in the studies checked, with the rest unexplained. V and J calls and clone size are given by that table; D and trimming were obtained from the DNA. This sample lists 150,000 or so clones; 80% to 85% were detected once. The ten largest account for 10% to 15% of the sample.

This clonotype was obtained from a woman between 55 and 75 years old who had recovered from COVID-19. In this chain, TRBV4-1 is recombined with TRBJ2-2, and 13 junction bases match TRBD2. Source material: PBMCs or T cells enriched from blood (not recorded which). CDR3 protein: CASSQAAGTSGIKAGELFF. Here is the DNA: TGCGCCAGCAGCCAAGCAGCCGGGACTAGCGGGATTAAGGCCGGGGAGCTGTTTTTT.